The rows below give T cell receptor beta chains drawn from one sample of a study of shared clonotypes between healthy human individuals. Some clones are missing from TCRdb's copy, which holds only in-frame ones; the method was immunoSEQ multiplex PCR. The sample includes 150,000 to 200,000 clones, approximately 92% of them seen just once. The source material was naive CD4+ T cells sorted from blood. Receptors originate from a woman aged 25 to 39 in good health. Both conserved end residues are part of each CDR3. Fields, in order: V gene, clone size, J gene, D gene, CDR3 protein, CDR3 DNA. The D gene is left open where the match is weak. The listing skips clone size in some rows; elsewhere it reads once, few, many or a size class.

V: TRBV18
size: NA
J: TRBJ2-3
D: TRBD2
CDR3: CASSPGGSIDTQYF
DNA: TGTGCCAGCTCACCGGGAGGGTCCATAGATACGCAGTATTTT

V: TRBV7-3
size: NA
J: TRBJ2-7
D: NA
CDR3: CASSLAPGGTYEQYF
DNA: TGTGCCAGCAGCTTAGCCCCCGGAGGAACCTACGAGCAGTACTTC

V: TRBV4-1
size: once
J: TRBJ1-4
D: NA
CDR3: CASRSEKLFF
DNA: TGCGCCAGCAGAAGTGAAAAACTGTTTTTT

V: TRBV7-6
size: NA
J: TRBJ2-7
D: TRBD2
CDR3: CASSPSGRALNEQYF
DNA: TGTGCCAGCAGCCCGAGCGGGAGGGCCTTAAACGAGCAGTACTTC

V: TRBV7-8
size: NA
J: TRBJ1-3
D: NA
CDR3: CASSLERQGGNTIYF
DNA: TGTGCCAGCAGCTTAGAGCGGCAGGGGGGAAACACCATATATTTT

V: TRBV18
size: NA
J: TRBJ1-4
D: NA
CDR3: CASSPVQSATNEKLFF
DNA: TGTGCCAGCTCACCAGTTCAGTCTGCAACTAATGAAAAACTGTTTTTT

V: TRBV20-1
size: NA
J: TRBJ1-2
D: NA
CDR3: CSARQEQGYTF
DNA: TGCAGTGCTAGACAGGAACAGGGCTACACCTTC

V: TRBV18
size: NA
J: TRBJ1-1
D: NA
CDR3: CASSGSPNTEAFF
DNA: TGTGCCAGCTCCGGCAGCCCGAACACTGAAGCTTTCTTT

V: TRBV6-5
size: NA
J: TRBJ2-1
D: TRBD1
CDR3: CASSDDREPYNEQFF
DNA: TGTGCCAGCAGCGACGACAGGGAGCCTTACAATGAGCAGTTCTTC

V: TRBV10-3
size: few
J: TRBJ1-5
D: NA
CDR3: CAISDPRGNQPQHF
DNA: TGTGCCATCAGTGACCCACGGGGCAATCAGCCCCAGCATTTT

V: TRBV14
size: once
J: TRBJ2-1
D: NA
CDR3: CASSRLRDHYNEQFF
DNA: TGTGCCAGCAGCCGCCTCCGGGATCACTACAATGAGCAGTTCTTC

V: TRBV28
size: NA
J: TRBJ1-6
D: TRBD1
CDR3: CASSLRAGGYNSPLHF
DNA: TGTGCCAGCAGTTTAAGGGCAGGGGGCTATAATTCACCCCTCCACTTT

V: TRBV1
size: NA
J: TRBJ2-7
D: NA
CDR3: CTSSQSPGSSGYEQYF
DNA: TGCACCAGCAGCCAATCCCCTGGCTCGAGCGGATACGAGCAGTACTTC

V: TRBV19
size: NA
J: TRBJ1-5
D: NA
CDR3: CASSIWGNQPQHF
DNA: TGTGCCAGTAGTATATGGGGGAACCAGCCCCAGCATTTT

V: TRBV4-1
size: NA
J: TRBJ2-7
D: NA
CDR3: CASSQESRGHSYEQYF
DNA: TGCGCCAGCAGCCAAGAAAGCAGGGGACACTCCTACGAGCAGTACTTC

V: TRBV27
size: NA
J: TRBJ1-4
D: NA
CDR3: CASSLWGGRASNEKLFF
DNA: TGTGCCAGCAGTTTATGGGGGGGAAGGGCGTCTAATGAAAAACTGTTTTTT